One and the same sample provided the 16 T cell receptor beta chains below, sequenced in a study of metastatic and nonmetastatic thyroid tumors. TCRdb re-clonotyped the PCR reads via MiXCR. The sample has around 22,000 clones, 22% seen once. The entire patient cohort was treatment-naive prior to thyroid surgery. The sample was tumor tissue. The receptors were sampled from a female donor with papillary thyroid cancer or a benign thyroid nodule (not recorded which). Some clones in this sample may be carry-over from other donors' samples.

This clone was picked up a small number of times. V usage is TRBV7-9 and J usage is TRBJ1-2; TRBD1 is a possible D gene (5 bases). The V end was cut by 1 base, the J end by 5 bases, with 14 bases between. The germline gives CDR1 SEHNR, CDR2 FQNEAQ (reference sequence). The CDR3 spans 15 residues. CDR3 residues: CASSLDEVGRYGYTF. DNA of the CDR3: TGTGCCAGCAGCTTAGACGAGGTGGGACGATATGGCTACACCTTC.

This clone was observed a few times. The V and J genes are TRBV15 and TRBJ2-1; D unclear. Trimming cost V 0 bases and J 5 bases, with 8 bases left between them. There are 14 residues in the CDR3. The germline gives CDR1 LNHNV, CDR2 YYDKDF (reference sequence). The chain's CDR3 is CATSRERGHNEQFF. As DNA, the CDR3 is TGTGCCACCAGCAGAGAAAGAGGCCACAATGAGCAGTTCTTC.

By frequency in the sample, this clone is medium-sized. The V call is TRBV7-9, the J call TRBJ2-7; the D is unclear. V lost 0 bases, J lost 7 bases, and 7 bases lay in between. The CDR3 is made up of 12 amino acids. Germline CDR1 SEHNR, CDR2 FQNEAQ (reference sequence). The DNA for the CDR3 is TGTGCCAGCAGCTTAGCGTTAGGGGAGCAGTACTTC. The encoded protein is CASSLALGEQYF.

This clone is labeled as medium-sized. V and J are TRBV11-3 and TRBJ2-7; the D gene is possibly TRBD2 (5 bases). Germline values: CDR1 SGHNT, CDR2 YENEEA. This CDR3 is built from 16 residues. V lost 1 base and J lost 0, with 13 bases in between. Here the CDR3 reads CASSLVLGRGSYEQYF. DNA for the CDR3: TGTGCCAGCAGCTTAGTACTAGGACGGGGCTCCTACGAGCAGTACTTC.

This clone appeared many times. The rearrangement uses TRBV5-6 and TRBJ2-2, with 7 bases lining up with TRBD2. The CDR3 is 16 residues long. Germline CDR1 reads SGHDT; CDR2 reads YYEEEE. The V segment lost 3 bases and the J segment 1 base; nucleotides outside the gene matches: 6. The DNA for the CDR3 is TGTGCCAGCAGCTCGCGCTTAGCGGGGAACACCGGGGAGCTGTTTTTT. Its protein is CASSSRLAGNTGELFF.

By proportion, this clone is medium-sized. The chain recombines TRBV5-1 with TRBJ1-1, with a weak D call TRBD1 (6 bases). The length of the CDR3 is 14 residues. In germline, CDR1 is SGHRS, CDR2 YFSETQ. The V gene lost 0 bases and the J gene lost 4 bases, with 10 bases spanning the gap. The CDR3 reads CASSLEGGTTEAFF. DNA of the CDR3: TGCGCCAGCAGCTTGGAAGGGGGGACCACTGAAGCTTTCTTT.

Of note for this clone: The junction departs from the called germline gene at one end, perhaps through a read error. Other DNA sequences from this sample encode an identical CDR3 as well. The chain employs TRBV10-3 and TRBJ1-5, with 7 bases aligning to TRBD1. The CDR3 is made up of 14 amino acids. CDR1 is ENHRY, CDR2 SYGVKD, per germline. The CDR3 DNA is TGCGCCATAGGAACAGGGGATAGCAATCAGCCCCAGCATTTT. Translation: CAIGTGDSNQPQHF.

The table lists this clone with many counts. The CDR3 nucleotides are TGCAGTGCTCGACCGGGACTAGCGGACGAGCTGTTTTTT. Translating gives CSARPGLADELFF. The chain links TRBV20-1 to TRBJ2-2, with 11 nucleotides matching TRBD2. V lost 5 bases, J lost 11 bases, and 7 bases stayed unmatched. CDR1 is DFQATT and CDR2 is SNEGSKA in the germline V gene (reference sequence). The CDR3 spans 13 residues.

The rearrangement links TRBV19 to TRBJ2-4; TRBD1 might be the D (5 bases). Germline CDR1 reads LNHDA; CDR2 reads SQIVND (reference sequence). The V end lost 6 bases, the J end lost 10 bases, and 13 bases lay between the germline ends. The CDR3 covers 12 residues. The CDR3 sequence: CASSETRDIQYF. The CDR3 DNA is TGTGCCAGTAGCGAGACCAGGGATATTCAGTACTTC. Full variable domain (outside the CDR3, taken from reference TRBV19 and TRBJ2-4): DGGITQSPKYLFRKEGQNVTLSCEQNLNHDAMYWYRQDPGQGLRLIYYSQIVNDFQKGDIAEGYSVSREKKESFPLTVTSAQKNPTAFYLCASSETRDIQYFGAGTRLSVL.

This clone was observed a handful of times. Mismatch with germline at one junction end may stem from a read error. This rearrangement joins TRBV28 to TRBJ2-7, with a tentative D call TRBD1 (6 bases). The germline V gene encodes CDR1 MDHEN and CDR2 SYDVKM. This CDR3 comprises 16 residues. CDR3 sequence reads: CASSFSSGTFSYEQYF. CDR3 bases: TGTGCCAGCAGTTTTTCCTCGGGGACATTCTCCTACGAGCAGTACTTT.

The chain carries TRBV6-2 or TRBV6-3 and TRBJ2-7, with 8 bases aligning to TRBD2. Germline loops: CDR1 MNHEY, CDR2 SVGEGT. Trimming at V came to 7 bases and at J to 2 bases, leaving 7 bases not matched to a gene. There are 14 residues in the CDR3. CDR3 protein: CASTAAGAAYEQYF. The CDR3 DNA is TGTGCCAGCACCGCAGCGGGAGCGGCCTACGAGCAGTACTTC.

With regard to this clone: A much larger clone is a single base away; this may be a read error. The chain links TRBV20-1 to TRBJ2-7; no reliable D call. The CDR3 has 15 residues. V was trimmed by 0 bases and J by 6 bases, leaving 18 bases between them. CDR1 is DFQATT and CDR2 is SNEGSKA in the germline V gene (reference sequence). The CDR3 region has the DNA TGCAGTGCTAGAGACCCCCGCTTTAACATGGGCGAGCAGTACTTC. As protein: CSARDPRFNMGEQYF.

This rearrangement joins TRBV20-1 to TRBJ2-7, with 8 bases matching TRBD2. The germline CDR1 and CDR2 sequences are DFQATT and SNEGSKA (reference sequence). This CDR3 is 14 amino acids long. V gave up 3 bases and J gave up 2 bases; unmatched junction bases: 6. CDR3 sequence: CSARSLAGPYEQYF. The CDR3 DNA reads as TGCAGTGCTAGGAGTCTAGCGGGCCCCTACGAGCAGTACTTC.

The chain is built from TRBV28 and TRBJ1-5; D ambiguous. The V gene lost 4 bases and the J gene lost 5 bases, with 15 bases spanning the gap. Germline V gene sequence: CDR1 MDHEN, CDR2 SYDVKM. The CDR3 runs 15 residues. This chain's CDR3 is CASSSAETDHQPQHF. In nucleotides, the CDR3 is TGTGCCAGCAGTTCCGCGGAGACGGATCATCAGCCCCAGCATTTT.

This clone was detected only once. V gene TRBV5-1 combines with J gene TRBJ1-2; TRBD1 agrees at 10 bases. The junction had 16 bases not matched to a gene; V was cut back by 0 bases and J by 5 bases. Germline values: CDR1 SGHRS, CDR2 YFSETQ. The CDR3 has 19 residues. The CDR3 loop is CASSLGDRGSPPDRYGYTF. The CDR3 DNA reads as TGCGCCAGCAGCTTGGGGGACAGGGGTTCGCCCCCCGATCGATATGGCTACACCTTC.

This clone came up many times. This chain links TRBV4-3 with TRBJ2-7; D remains ambiguous. This CDR3 has 15 amino acids. The V gene's germline CDR1 is LGHNA and CDR2 YSLEER. Between the trimmed V and J ends, which lost 1 base and 2 bases, there was a span of 12 bases. The CDR3 region has the DNA TGCGCCAGCAGCCAAGGGTTTTACAACACCTACGAGCAGTACTTC. This gives the protein CASSQGFYNTYEQYF.